This TCR beta chain was sequenced during a study of T-cell reconstitution after alpha-beta-depleted transplantation in children. Study-level findings and limits: T-cell numbers and diversity, one year after transplant, stemmed largely from T cells that were newly produced. In patients about two months after transplant, alpha-beta T cells reportedly arose from several hundred expanded graft clones. For some patients, TCRbeta diversity was high at day 60 because of recipient T cells and thymic progenitors that survived.

CDR3 length equals 15 residues. With 0 bases removed from V and 0 bases from J, the gap between germline ends came to 8 bases. Germline CDR1 reads SGHRS; CDR2 reads YFSETQ. This clonotype was found a few times. Its target is not known. A library of TCRbeta sequences, prepared with unique molecular identifiers, was generated. TCRdb reanalysed the PCR reads using MiXCR and keeps one entry per CDR3 protein. The sample consists of over 85,000 distinct CDR3 sequences, around 7.8% of them appearing once. This TCR was sampled from a boy younger than 10 with acute lymphoblastic leukemia, due to receive a stem cell transplant. Here the sequenced sample was PBMCs, taken before TCRalphabeta/CD19-depleted stem cell transplant. This chain joins TRBV5-1 and TRBJ2-3; D unresolved. The CDR3 loop reads CASSLGAASTDTQYF. DNA of the CDR3: TGCGCCAGCAGCTTGGGGGCAGCTAGCACAGATACGCAGTATTTT.